This section outlines one TCR beta chain sequence together with its context. Antigen: not known. This record belongs to a study of graft-versus-host responses after intestinal transplantation. Study details: Tacrolimus plus steroids were given to all recipients for two to three years, preceded by anti-thymocyte globulin induction. Study-wide results and limits: Early post-transplant HvG declines showed an association with peak circulating GvH clone levels.

Clones were read by immunoSEQ multiplex PCR, and TCRdb kept only the in-frame ones, dropping some. Of some 76,000 clones listed, about nine tenths are singletons. The sequence came from a human donor who was the organ donor for an intestinal transplant. Sequencing used unstimulated CD8+ T cells sorted from spleen or lymph node cells, obtained before transplant.

In DNA form, the CDR3 reads TGTGCCAGCAGGAATACAGGGACCTACACCGGGGAGCTGTTTTTT. Translation: CASRNTGTYTGELFF. The J gene is TRBJ2-2, the V gene TRBV6-5; tentatively, D is TRBD1 (6 bases). Trimming pared 6 bases from V and 3 bases from J, leaving 14 bases between. Germline CDR1 is MNHEY and CDR2 is SVGAGI. This CDR3 contains 15 residues.